The clone carrying this TCR beta chain was seen only a few times. TCRdb itself ran the 5' RACE reads through MiXCR, one entry per CDR3 protein. The sample shows fewer than 350,000 distinct CDR3 sequences, roughly 8% of them seen only once. The data were obtained in a study of T-cell memory formation after mild COVID-19. Sequencing was done on a sample of PBMCs or a T cell subset sorted from them (not recorded which). The origin of this receptor is a young man who had mild COVID-19 (a few samples of this study predate the infection). Cell type and time point are not known.

The CDR3 nucleotides read TGTGCTAGTGGTTTTGGGACGACCTTTAATGAAAAACTGTTTTTT. It encodes CASGFGTTFNEKLFF. This sequence joins TRBV12-5 and TRBJ1-4, with D possibly matching TRBD1 (5 bases). V was trimmed by 3 bases and J by 4 bases, leaving 12 bases between them. CDR3 length equals 15 residues. CDR1 and CDR2 (germline): LGHNT, FRNRAP.